Below, one T cell receptor beta chain is given with its context. Its matching antigen is unknown. The sample comes from a study of shared clonotypes between healthy human individuals. Across the study: The donor group consisted of two women and three men, aged 18 to 49.

Study-wide results and limits: Generation of non-shared clonotypes was less probable than generation of clonotypes shared by all four donors. The naive CD4 repertoires of several donors were compared, and roughly 5% of clonotypes were shared. In general, naive subsets displayed greater estimated richness than memory subsets did.

V lost 4 bases, J lost 5 bases, and 19 bases lay in between. In germline, CDR1 is SGHRS, CDR2 YFSETQ. This CDR3 spans 15 amino acids. Profiling relied on immunoSEQ multiplex PCR, and the TCRdb table lists in-frame clones only, not all of them. The sample lists 2,500,000 or so clones; roughly 92% were seen once. Sequences were obtained from naive CD4+ T cells from PBMCs. As to subset: CD45RA+ positively selected. This TCR derives from a man younger than 35 in good health. Some clones in this sample may be carry-over from other donors' samples. The chain recombines TRBV5-1 with TRBJ2-7, with D tentatively TRBD2 (6 bases). Written as DNA, the CDR3 is TGCGCCAGCAGCGGAAATTTAGCGGCTCTCGACGAGCAGTACTTC. It yields the protein CASSGNLAALDEQYF.